The 9 T cell receptor beta chains below all came from one sample that was sequenced in a study of T cell repertoires in cytomegalovirus infection (dated by TCRdb to the late 2010s). The sample's treatment or condition, from its label and the paper: in vitro stimulation with specific CMV peptide epitopes to enrich CMV-specific T cells. These receptors' antigens are unknown. Instrument on record: Illumina HiSeq 1500. The raw public data were reprocessed by TCRdb itself: fastp quality trimming at Q25, MiXCR clonotype calling, in-frame beta chains only. Rows with one shared CDR3 protein collapse into an entry with the most common genes and DNA. Here the sample has approximately 280,000 distinct CDR3 sequences; about 20% occur a single time. The top ten constitute around 20% of the sample. The sequenced sample was cultured PBMCs, obtained from culture after CMV antigen stimulation. The receptor set was obtained from a human donor in good health (CMV status not recorded). Some clones in this sample may be carry-over from other donors' samples.

This clonotype was observed a handful of times. V is TRBV2 and J is TRBJ2-4; D is unresolved. Germline CDR1 and CDR2: SNHLY and FYNNEI. V was trimmed by 2 bases and J by 0 bases, leaving 11 bases between them. The CDR3 is 16 amino acids. The CDR3: CASSERADLAKNIQYF. CDR3 in DNA: TGTGCCAGCAGTGAACGGGCAGACCTAGCCAAAAACATTCAGTACTTC.

The CDR3 here is CASSPGSGGSTDTQYF. As DNA, the CDR3 is TGCGCCAGCAGCCCCGGTTCGGGCGGGAGCACAGATACGCAGTATTTT. The rearrangement uses TRBV5-1 and TRBJ2-3; the D gene is possibly TRBD2 (5 bases). V lost 4 bases to trimming and J lost 0 bases, with 15 bases between them. The CDR3 totals 16 residues. Germline V gene data show CDR1 as SGHRS and CDR2 as YFSETQ.

The rearrangement joins TRBV28 to TRBJ2-1, with no clear D. The length of the CDR3 is 15 residues. Germline V gene lookup returns CDR1 MDHEN and CDR2 SYDVKM. V was cut by 4 bases and J by 10 bases, with 20 bases left in between. CDR3 nucleotide sequence: TGTGCCAGCAGTTACACCCGTGGCCCTGGTTTGGAGCAGTTCTTC. It yields the protein CASSYTRGPGLEQFF.

This clonotype was recorded a few times. This chain joins TRBV7-9 and TRBJ2-3, with D tentatively TRBD1 (6 bases). V shed 3 bases and J shed 0 bases, with 10 bases lying between them. CDR3 length: 15 amino acids. Germline assignment: CDR1 SEHNR and CDR2 FQNEAQ (reference sequence). Here the CDR3 reads CASSFRGTSTDTQYF. CDR3 nucleotide sequence: TGTGCCAGCAGCTTCAGGGGAACTAGCACAGATACGCAGTATTTT.

This chain uses TRBV6-6 with TRBJ1-1; no reliable D call. The ends were cut back, 2 bases at V and 5 bases at J, with 9 bases in the middle. Germline loops: CDR1 MNHNY, CDR2 SVGAGI (reference sequence). The CDR3 length is 13 residues. The CDR3 here is CASSYKGWTEAFF. CDR3 sequence (DNA): TGTGCCAGCAGTTACAAGGGATGGACTGAAGCTTTCTTT.

This clonotype came up a few times. The CDR3 spells CASNKNPPGGPDEQFF. In DNA, the CDR3 is TGTGCCAGCAACAAGAACCCGCCGGGAGGGCCCGATGAGCAGTTCTTC. V is TRBV27 and J is TRBJ2-1; TRBD2 aligns across 8 bases. CDR3 length: 16 amino acids. CDR1 is MNHEY and CDR2 is SMNVEV in the germline V gene (reference sequence). Trimming cost V 7 bases and J 8 bases; bases outside gene matches: 16.

The chain combines TRBV4-2 with TRBJ2-1, with 15 bases aligning to TRBD2. CDR3 length: 15 residues. V lost 1 base and J lost 15; bases outside the gene matches: 7. Germline-derived CDR1 and CDR2 are LGHNA and YNFKEQ. The CDR3 reads CASSQAGTSGRHLFF. The CDR3, as DNA: TGTGCCAGCAGCCAAGCCGGGACTAGCGGGAGGCACTTGTTCTTC.

The gene calls are TRBV7-2 and TRBJ2-1; 10 bases agree with TRBD1. The CDR3 sequence is 16 residues long. The germline gives CDR1 SGHTA, CDR2 FQGNSA. V gave up 1 base and J gave up 6 bases; unmatched junction bases: 6. The CDR3 spells CASSLGTGTGANEQFF. As DNA, the CDR3 is TGTGCCAGCAGCTTAGGGACCGGGACAGGGGCCAATGAGCAGTTCTTC. The full variable domain, rest sourced from reference TRBV7-2 and TRBJ2-1, is GAGVSQSPSNKVTEKGKDVELRCDPISGHTALYWYRQSLGQGLEFLIYFQGNSAPDKSGLPSDRFSAERTGGSVSTLTIQRTQQEDSAVYLCASSLGTGTGANEQFFGPGTRLTVL.

The J gene is TRBJ1-5, the V gene TRBV10-2, with TRBD1 as a possible D gene (5 bases). V was cut by 4 bases and J by 0 bases, with 10 bases left in between. The CDR3 is made up of 15 amino acids. Germline V gene data show CDR1 as WSHSY and CDR2 as SAAADI. CDR3 protein: CASSARDGSNQPQHF. The CDR3 DNA follows: TGCGCCAGCAGTGCCCGGGACGGTAGCAATCAGCCCCAGCATTTT.